This T cell receptor beta chain appears in the sequencing data of a study of monozygotic twins with inflammatory bowel disease. One entry per CDR3 protein, without DNA, is what TCRdb gives after re-calling the 5' RACE reads. The listing records about 330,000 distinct CDR3 sequences. Germline values: CDR1 MDHEN, CDR2 SYDVKM. CDR3 length: 16 amino acids. The sequence was collected from a human donor with ulcerative colitis or Crohn's disease, or a healthy co-twin of an affected twin (not recorded which). The J gene is TRBJ1-2, the V gene TRBV28; TCRdb gives TRBD1 as the D gene, but with no DNA this cannot be confirmed. The specimen sequenced was blood. The CDR3 sequence: CASSLLRQGAGYGYTF.